The 3 T cell receptor beta chains reported below all come from one sample, sequenced in a study of T cells in localized non-small cell lung cancer. Measured with immunoSEQ multiplex PCR; TCRdb has only the in-frame clones, and not every one. The sample contains more than 50,000 clones, around four fifths of which appear only once. The material was peripheral blood, obtained before any cancer treatment. The receptors derive from a female donor at least 60 years old with stage II squamous cell lung carcinoma.

V usage is TRBV5-1 and J usage is TRBJ1-3; 9 bases are a match to TRBD1. V lost 5 bases and J lost 2; bases outside the gene matches: 8. The CDR3 spans 16 residues. Germline loops: CDR1 SGHRS, CDR2 YFSETQ. This CDR3 reads CASRTGGQVPGNTIYF. CDR3 bases: TGCGCCAGCAGGACAGGGGGGCAGGTACCTGGAAACACCATATATTTT. The full variable domain, in which reference TRBV5-1 and TRBJ1-3 provide the parts outside the CDR3, is KAGVTQTPRYLIKTRGQQVTLSCSPISGHRSVSWYQQTPGQGLQFLFEYFSETQRNKGNFPGRFSGRQFSNSRSEMNVSTLELGDSALYLCASRTGGQVPGNTIYFGEGSWLTVV.

The chain has TRBV4-2 and TRBJ2-1; D ambiguous. From germline, CDR1 is LGHNA and CDR2 YNFKEQ. The CDR3 has 12 amino acids. V lost 1 base and J 7 bases, leaving 5 bases between the germline ends. The CDR3 loop is CASSQGQNEQFF. Written as DNA, the CDR3 is TGTGCCAGCAGCCAAGGGCAGAATGAGCAGTTCTTC.

This clone has a handful of counts. The chain couples TRBV9 to TRBJ1-2, with D hard to call. The length of the CDR3 is 10 residues. In germline, CDR1 is SGDLS, CDR2 YYNGEE. V lost 3 bases and J lost 8, with 5 bases in between. For the CDR3, the DNA is TGTGCCAGCAGCGGCGTCGGCTACACCTTC. Amino acids: CASSGVGYTF.